Below, 27 T cell receptor beta chains from the same sample are listed, as sequenced in a study of cytomegalovirus exposure and HLA in healthy donors. TCRdb keeps only in-frame clones here, not all; method: immunoSEQ multiplex PCR. This sample carries 180,000 or so clones, approximately 80% of them seen once, and the ten largest clones take about an eighth. What was sequenced was PBMCs. The receptors originated from a woman in her 30s in good health and CMV-seropositive.

This chain links TRBV27 with TRBJ1-2, with a possible D match to TRBD1 (5 bases). The ends were cut back, 0 bases at V and 4 bases at J, with 15 bases in the middle. Germline V lookup: CDR1 MNHEY, CDR2 SMNVEV (reference sequence). CDR3 length: 16 amino acids. For the CDR3, the DNA is TGTGCCAGCAGTTTATCGACCCCCCCGGGGGTCTATGGCTACACCTTC. As protein: CASSLSTPPGVYGYTF.

The chain couples TRBV25-1 to TRBJ1-1; no definite D call. V lost 1 base and J lost 8, with 5 bases in between. CDR3 length: 11 amino acids. Germline V CDR1 and CDR2: MGHDK, SYGVNS. Here the CDR3 DNA reads TGTGCCAGCAGTGAATCAGGAGAAGCTTTCTTT. Protein sequence: CASSESGEAFF.

This chain uses TRBV27 with TRBJ2-3; 16 positions agree with TRBD2. CDR3 length: 15 amino acids. With 6 bases clipped from V and 7 bases from J, the junction kept 4 bases outside the gene matches. In germline, CDR1 is MNHEY, CDR2 SMNVEV (reference sequence). For the CDR3, the DNA is TGTGCCAGCAGAGTGGGACTAGCGGGAGGGCATACGCAGTATTTT. It encodes CASRVGLAGGHTQYF.

This clone was picked up a small number of times. The chain has TRBV28 and TRBJ1-5; 9 bases are shared with TRBD1. The CDR3 has 15 amino acids. Germline V CDR1 and CDR2: MDHEN, SYDVKM. Losses at the gene ends were 8 bases for V and 4 bases for J; bases not matched to a gene: 9. Here the CDR3 DNA reads TGTGCCAGCCTGGACAGGGGCCTGGGGAATCAGCCCCAGCATTTT. Amino acids: CASLDRGLGNQPQHF.

The chain links TRBV27 to TRBJ1-1; D not resolved. Germline assignment: CDR1 MNHEY and CDR2 SMNVEV (reference sequence). The CDR3 has 14 amino acids. Trimming pared 0 bases from V and 1 base from J, leaving 6 bases between. Here the CDR3 DNA reads TGTGCCAGCAGTTTATCAGGGAGGAACACTGAAGCTTTCTTT. Protein product: CASSLSGRNTEAFF.

The V gene is TRBV7-8, the J gene TRBJ2-7, with TRBD2 matching over 13 bases. Unmatched junction bases numbered 5, after V lost 5 bases and J lost 4 bases. Germline loops: CDR1 SGHVS, CDR2 FQNEAQ. CDR3 length: 15 amino acids. The CDR3 loop is CASSVRTSGSYEQYF. CDR3 DNA sequence: TGTGCCAGCAGCGTTAGGACTAGCGGGAGTTACGAGCAGTACTTC.

The chain links TRBV5-1 to TRBJ2-1; 10 bases fit TRBD2. The CDR3 sequence is 15 residues long. The V segment lost 4 bases and the J segment 5 bases; nucleotides outside the gene matches: 6. Looked up from germline, CDR1 is SGHRS and CDR2 is YFSETQ. The chain's CDR3 is CASSGGTSADNEQFF. CDR3 in DNA: TGCGCCAGCAGCGGCGGGACTAGCGCTGACAATGAGCAGTTCTTC.

The chain employs TRBV2 and TRBJ2-1; 11 nucleotides line up with TRBD2. This CDR3 has 13 residues. Germline assignment: CDR1 SNHLY and CDR2 FYNNEI. After removal of 9 bases from V and 4 bases from J, the junction contained 2 bases not matched to a gene. CDR3 region: CARGTSGYNEQFF. DNA of the CDR3: TGTGCCAGAGGGACTAGCGGATACAATGAGCAGTTCTTC.

The V call is TRBV7-2, the J call TRBJ2-2; perhaps TRBD2 as D (5 bases). CDR3 length: 16 amino acids. From germline, CDR1 is SGHTA and CDR2 FQGNSA. V shed 1 base and J shed 3 bases, with 12 bases lying between them. This CDR3 reads CASSLDTGIDTGELFF. The CDR3 DNA sequence: TGTGCCAGCAGCTTAGATACGGGGATCGACACCGGGGAGCTGTTTTTT.

The chain links TRBV6-5 to TRBJ2-1, with TRBD2 matching over 7 bases. CDR1 is MNHEY, CDR2 SVGAGI, per germline. After removal of 6 bases from V and 9 bases from J, the junction contained 14 bases not matched to a gene. This CDR3 contains 15 residues. The CDR3 nucleotides are TGTGCCAGCAGGATAGCGGGCGGACACGTAGGTGAGCAGTTCTTC. Its translation is CASRIAGGHVGEQFF.

This clone was seen a single time. The rearrangement links TRBV2 to TRBJ2-6, with 13 bases matching TRBD2. The V gene end was trimmed by 6 bases and the J gene end by 1 base; junction bases not matched to a gene: 6. Looked up from germline, CDR1 is SNHLY and CDR2 is FYNNEI. This CDR3 has 18 residues. The CDR3 loop is CASRPALAGGSGANVLTF. The CDR3 bases are TGTGCCAGCAGGCCCGCACTAGCGGGAGGGTCTGGGGCCAACGTCCTGACTTTC.

This clone appeared a single time. The chain combines TRBV4-2 with TRBJ2-2, with 8 bases fitting TRBD2. Germline V gene lookup returns CDR1 LGHNA and CDR2 YNFKEQ. Trimming took 0 bases from V and 4 from J; bases not matched to a gene: 7. This CDR3 comprises 17 residues. CDR3 amino acids: CASSQETAGDVTGELFF. CDR3 sequence (DNA): TGTGCCAGCAGCCAAGAAACAGCGGGAGACGTCACCGGGGAGCTGTTTTTT.

The V gene is TRBV5-1, the J gene TRBJ2-1, with TRBD2 matching over 8 bases. Trimming at V came to 4 bases and at J to 12 bases, leaving 12 bases not matched to a gene. The CDR3 sequence is 14 residues long. Germline lookup yields CDR1 SGHRS and CDR2 YFSETQ. In DNA form, the CDR3 reads TGCGCCAGCAGCCCCGGGGGGGCAAAGATCTGGCAGTTCTTC. Translation: CASSPGGAKIWQFF.

The rearrangement joins TRBV27 to TRBJ2-4, with 12 positions matching TRBD2. Germline assignment: CDR1 MNHEY and CDR2 SMNVEV (reference sequence). V lost 4 bases and J lost 10; bases outside the gene matches: 2. The CDR3 spans 13 residues. This CDR3 is CASSSGLAGIQYF. CDR3 DNA: TGTGCCAGCAGTTCGGGACTAGCGGGTATTCAGTACTTC.

This sequence joins TRBV6-4 and TRBJ1-1; D call uncertain. The V and J ends lost 2 bases and 1 base respectively, with 5 bases between them. The germline CDR1 and CDR2 sequences are MRHNA and SNTAGT. The CDR3 is 13 amino acids. CDR3 coding DNA: TGTGCCAGCAGTGACGGGAGGAACACTGAAGCTTTCTTT. Translation: CASSDGRNTEAFF.

This chain links TRBV2 with TRBJ2-7, with D maybe TRBD2 (5 bases). The CDR3 loop spans 15 amino acids. The V end was cut by 2 bases, the J end by 5 bases, with 16 bases between. The germline CDR1 and CDR2 sequences are SNHLY and FYNNEI. CDR3 bases: TGTGCCAGCAGTGAATTCGCGACCCCCGGGGACGAGCAGTACTTC. It codes for CASSEFATPGDEQYF. The full variable domain, rest sourced from reference TRBV2 and TRBJ2-7, is EPEVTQTPSHQVTQMGQEVILRCVPISNHLYFYWYRQILGQKVEFLVSFYNNEISEKSEIFDDQFSVERPDGSNFTLKIRSTKLEDSAMYFCASSEFATPGDEQYFGPGTRLTVT.

CDR3 sequence: CASSFALSGTGVVTEAFF. CDR3 in DNA: TGTGCCAGCAGCTTTGCGCTCTCCGGGACAGGGGTTGTCACTGAAGCTTTCTTT. The chain employs TRBV5-6 and TRBJ1-1, with TRBD1 matching 10 bases. The CDR3 has 18 amino acids. Trimming cost V 2 bases and J 4 bases; bases outside gene matches: 14. Per the germline V gene, CDR1 is SGHDT and CDR2 is YYEEEE.

A few counts support this clone. V usage is TRBV6-5 and J usage is TRBJ1-5; weak D call: TRBD1 (5 bases). V lost 4 bases and J lost 7, with 17 bases in between. The germline CDR1 and CDR2 sequences are MNHEY and SVGAGI. The CDR3 has 15 amino acids. CDR3 loop: CASSSTTQGGQPQHF. The CDR3 coding sequence is TGTGCCAGCAGTTCAACAACCCAGGGTGGCCAGCCCCAGCATTTT.

The chain employs TRBV28 and TRBJ2-2, with unresolved D. The CDR3 runs to 11 residues. Germline assignment: CDR1 MDHEN and CDR2 SYDVKM. With 5 bases removed from V and 8 bases from J, the gap between germline ends came to 6 bases. Written as DNA, the CDR3 is TGTGCCAGCAGTCTCAGAGGGGAGCTGTTTTTT. It encodes CASSLRGELFF.

This rearrangement joins TRBV27 to TRBJ2-7, with D tentatively TRBD1 (5 bases). V was trimmed by 3 bases and J by 7 bases, leaving 13 bases between them. Per germline, CDR1 MNHEY and CDR2 SMNVEV (reference sequence). This CDR3 has 13 residues. The CDR3 region has the DNA TGTGCCAGCAGTTTTGCAGGGTTTGGGGAGCAGTACTTC. Translation: CASSFAGFGEQYF.

This clone has a handful of counts. The V and J genes are TRBV7-2 and TRBJ2-7, with D possibly being TRBD1 (5 bases). This CDR3 is built from 12 residues. Germline V gives CDR1 SGHTA, CDR2 FQGNSA. V was clipped by 2 bases and J by 9 bases, with 11 bases between them. CDR3 amino acids: CASSLRTSRQYF. CDR3 DNA: TGTGCCAGCAGCTTAAGGACAAGTCGGCAGTACTTC.

This chain connects TRBV5-6 to TRBJ1-3; D gene uncertain. The germline V and J ends were trimmed by 0 bases and 3 bases, with 13 bases remaining between them. The CDR3 is made up of 16 amino acids. Germline V lookup: CDR1 SGHDT, CDR2 YYEEEE. The CDR3 region has the DNA TGTGCCAGCAGCTTGGTCCATGAGTTGTTTGGAAACACCATATATTTT. Protein sequence: CASSLVHELFGNTIYF.

V gene TRBV6-6 combines with J gene TRBJ1-2; a possible D gene is TRBD1 (6 bases). Germline V gene data show CDR1 as MNHNY and CDR2 as SVGAGI (reference sequence). Trimming cost V 6 bases and J 6 bases, with 14 bases left between them. This CDR3 has 13 amino acids. The CDR3 is CASSLGQINGYTF. The DNA for the CDR3 is TGTGCCAGCAGCCTCGGACAGATAAATGGCTACACCTTC.

The rearrangement uses TRBV19 and TRBJ2-7, with TRBD2 as a possible D gene (5 bases). The CDR3 extends over 12 amino acids. The germline V gene has CDR1 LNHDA and CDR2 SQIVND (reference sequence). Trimming shortened V by 4 bases and J by 10 bases, and 14 bases separated the two germline ends. Here the CDR3 reads CASSNTGNRQYF. The CDR3 DNA follows: TGTGCCAGTAGTAATACGGGAAATCGACAGTACTTC.

This clone has a handful of counts. This chain links TRBV2 with TRBJ1-2; TRBD1 is a possible D gene (5 bases). This CDR3 comprises 15 residues. The germline V and J ends were trimmed by 4 bases and 4 bases, with 16 bases remaining between them. The germline CDR1 and CDR2 sequences are SNHLY and FYNNEI. The CDR3 bases are TGTGCCAGCAGTGTATCTCGGGGGACTACCTATGGCTACACCTTC. Translation gives CASSVSRGTTYGYTF.

The rearrangement uses TRBV5-1 and TRBJ2-2; TRBD1 agrees at 10 bases. CDR1 and CDR2 from the germline V gene are SGHRS and YFSETQ. The J segment lost 6 bases and the V segment lost 3 bases, leaving 8 bases of the junction unmatched. CDR3 length equals 16 residues. CDR3 in amino acids: CASSSGQGPGAGELFF. For the CDR3, the DNA is TGCGCCAGCAGCTCGGGACAGGGGCCGGGGGCCGGGGAGCTGTTTTTT.

The rearrangement links TRBV25-1 to TRBJ1-2, with no clear D. The germline V gene encodes CDR1 MGHDK and CDR2 SYGVNS. Trimming cost V 1 base and J 4 bases, with 10 bases left between them. The CDR3 covers 14 residues. Written as DNA, the CDR3 is TGTGCCAGCAGTGAATCACGGGTGGGCTATGGCTACACCTTC. Amino acids: CASSESRVGYGYTF.